Below, 24 T cell receptor beta chains from the same sample are listed, as sequenced in a study of blood T cell repertoires in COVID-19. Sequenced by immunoSEQ multiplex PCR; TCRdb stores in-frame clones only, minus some. The sample consists of some 420,000 clones, more than 80% of them appearing once. Specimen: PBMCs or T cells enriched from blood (not recorded which). These receptors were taken from a young man who had recovered from COVID-19.

V is TRBV6-5 and J is TRBJ2-7; the D gene is possibly TRBD2 (5 bases). CDR1 is MNHEY and CDR2 is SVGAGI in the germline V gene. Trimming left V 4 bases short and J 6 bases short, with 13 bases between. The CDR3 has 13 residues. The CDR3 DNA sequence: TGTGCCAGCAGTTCTCAGTGGGAGAGCGAGCAGTACTTC. Translated: CASSSQWESEQYF.

The genes are TRBV27 and TRBJ2-7; D is uncertain. Trimming removed 3 bases from V and 0 bases from J, with 9 bases in between. The CDR3 covers 14 residues. Per germline, CDR1 MNHEY and CDR2 SMNVEV (reference sequence). The CDR3 bases are TGTGCCAGCAGTTTCGCAGCGCACTCCTACGAGCAGTACTTC. This translates into CASSFAAHSYEQYF.

The chain combines TRBV21-1 with TRBJ1-5. TRBV21-1 is described as a pseudogene. This CDR3 contains 15 residues. The CDR3 DNA reads TGTGCCAGCAGCAAAGGCGCCACCCATAATCAGCCCCAGCATTTT. Translating gives CASSKGATHNQPQHF.

In nucleotides, the CDR3 is TGTGCCTGTTCCGGGACAGAAAATCAGCCCCAGCATTTT. Protein product: CACSGTENQPQHF. The chain has TRBV30 and TRBJ1-5; TRBD1 agrees at 7 bases. V dropped 6 bases and J dropped 4; count of bases not matched to a gene: 6. There are 13 residues in the CDR3. Germline CDR1 reads GTSNPN; CDR2 reads SVGIG (reference sequence). The full variable domain, completed using reference TRBV30 and TRBJ1-5, is SQTIHQWPATLVQPVGSPLSLECTVEGTSNPNLYWYRQAAGRGLQLLFYSVGIGQISSEVPQNLSASRPQDRQFILSSKKLLLSDSGFYLCACSGTENQPQHFGDGTRLSIL.

This clone was observed a single time. The chain employs TRBV28 and TRBJ1-1, with a tentative D call TRBD1 (5 bases). This CDR3 comprises 14 residues. Germline values: CDR1 MDHEN, CDR2 SYDVKM. The V end lost 3 bases, the J end lost 4 bases, and 12 bases lay between the germline ends. This chain's CDR3 is CASSFRLGVTEAFF. CDR3 coding DNA: TGTGCCAGCAGTTTCCGGCTAGGGGTCACTGAAGCTTTCTTT.

This sequence joins TRBV5-1 and TRBJ2-7; weak D call: TRBD2 (5 bases). The CDR3 consists of 13 residues. Germline CDR1 and CDR2: SGHRS and YFSETQ. V gave up 4 bases and J gave up 2 bases, with 10 bases separating them. The CDR3 reads CASSPGFAYEQYF. CDR3 coding DNA: TGCGCCAGCAGCCCGGGGTTCGCCTACGAGCAGTACTTC. The full variable domain, completed using reference TRBV5-1 and TRBJ2-7, is KAGVTQTPRYLIKTRGQQVTLSCSPISGHRSVSWYQQTPGQGLQFLFEYFSETQRNKGNFPGRFSGRQFSNSRSEMNVSTLELGDSALYLCASSPGFAYEQYFGPGTRLTVT.

The chain uses TRBV19 and TRBJ1-1; no reliable D call. The CDR3 spans 14 residues. From germline, CDR1 is LNHDA and CDR2 SQIVND (reference sequence). The V end lost 3 bases, the J end lost 1 base, and 9 bases lay between the germline ends. The CDR3 DNA reads TGTGCCAGTAGTATCTCAGGAACGAACACTGAAGCTTTCTTT. The encoded protein is CASSISGTNTEAFF.

The chain links TRBV12-3 or TRBV12-4 to TRBJ1-6; possibly TRBD1 for D (6 bases). The V end was cut by 5 bases, the J end by 8 bases, with 10 bases between. The CDR3 covers 13 residues. The CDR3 nucleotides read TGTGCCAGCAGTACGGGACATGATTCACCCCTCCACTTT. This translates into CASSTGHDSPLHF.

The chain couples TRBV5-6 to TRBJ1-5; D is undetermined. Germline CDR1 reads SGHDT; CDR2 reads YYEEEE. The CDR3 runs to 14 residues. V shed 3 bases and J shed 7 bases, with 14 bases lying between them. CDR3 amino acids: CASSSYGLFQPQHF. For the CDR3, the DNA is TGTGCCAGCAGCTCGTACGGACTTTTCCAGCCCCAGCATTTT.

The chain couples TRBV24-1 to TRBJ2-2; TRBD2 is a possible D gene (6 bases). Germline V gene lookup returns CDR1 KGHDR and CDR2 SFDVKD. The CDR3 has 15 amino acids. V was trimmed by 7 bases and J by 7 bases, leaving 18 bases between them. CDR3 sequence: CATSPWGGKIGELFF. CDR3 DNA sequence: TGTGCCACCAGCCCCTGGGGCGGGAAAATCGGGGAGCTGTTTTTT.

The DNA for the CDR3 is TGCGCCAGCAGCCAAATCCATCGGTCGAACACTGAAGCTTTCTTT. This translates into CASSQIHRSNTEAFF. V gene TRBV4-1 combines with J gene TRBJ1-1; the D is unclear. The V end lost 2 bases, the J end lost 1 base, and 11 bases lay between the germline ends. Per the germline V gene, CDR1 is MGHRA and CDR2 is YSYEKL. This CDR3 comprises 15 residues.

This chain joins TRBV5-1 and TRBJ2-2, with 7 bases lining up with TRBD1. This CDR3 is built from 15 residues. The ends lost 4 bases at V and 5 bases at J; junction bases unmatched: 8. Germline V gene data show CDR1 as SGHRS and CDR2 as YFSETQ. CDR3: CASSLGQELTGELFF. CDR3 bases: TGCGCCAGCAGCCTCGGACAGGAACTAACCGGGGAGCTGTTTTTT.

The rearrangement links TRBV28 to TRBJ2-5; D might be TRBD2 (5 bases). The CDR3 contains 14 residues. V was clipped by 3 bases and J by 5 bases, with 13 bases between them. Germline V CDR1 and CDR2: MDHEN, SYDVKM. CDR3 coding DNA: TGTGCCAGCAGTTTTAAGGAGGCCGGGGAGACCCAGTACTTC. Its translation is CASSFKEAGETQYF.

The gene calls are TRBV7-9 and TRBJ2-5; 9 bases fit TRBD1. From germline, CDR1 is SEHNR and CDR2 FQNEAQ (reference sequence). The CDR3 runs 13 residues. The V gene end was trimmed by 6 bases and the J gene end by 4 bases; junction bases not matched to a gene: 3. CDR3 in DNA: TGTGCCAGCAGGGGGACAGGGAGAGAGACCCAGTACTTC. Protein sequence: CASRGTGRETQYF.

This chain links TRBV10-3 with TRBJ2-1, with 13 bases identical to TRBD2. Germline assignment: CDR1 ENHRY and CDR2 SYGVKD. The CDR3 contains 16 residues. The J segment lost 2 bases and the V segment lost 5 bases, leaving 3 bases of the junction unmatched. The CDR3: CAISTGLAGPYNEQFF. The CDR3 nucleotides are TGTGCCATCAGTACGGGACTAGCGGGACCCTACAATGAGCAGTTCTTC.

The chain is built from TRBV28 and TRBJ2-1, with D possibly TRBD2 on 6 matching bases. The CDR3 is 15 amino acids. Trimming cost V 2 bases and J 2 bases, with 10 bases left between them. CDR1 and CDR2 (germline): MDHEN, SYDVKM. The CDR3 is CASSLGSSAYNEQFF. The CDR3 DNA reads as TGTGCCAGCAGTTTAGGTTCTAGCGCCTACAATGAGCAGTTCTTC.

The V gene is TRBV28, the J gene TRBJ1-1; D is unresolved. Germline V gives CDR1 MDHEN, CDR2 SYDVKM. V was trimmed by 8 bases and J by 1 base, leaving 17 bases between them. CDR3 length equals 15 residues. CDR3 nucleotide sequence: TGTGCCAGCGCCCCCGGTGGGCCGACGAACACTGAAGCTTTCTTT. It is translated as CASAPGGPTNTEAFF.

DNA for the CDR3: TGCGCCAGCAGCCTGAGGGGGGACAGTAACACTGAAGCTTTCTTT. Translation gives CASSLRGDSNTEAFF. V usage is TRBV5-1 and J usage is TRBJ1-1, with 7 nucleotides matching TRBD1. CDR1 is SGHRS and CDR2 is YFSETQ in the germline V gene. The CDR3 consists of 15 residues. Germline trimming cut 4 bases from V and 2 bases from J; bases unmatched to any gene: 8.

V is TRBV30 and J is TRBJ2-1; 11 positions match TRBD2. This CDR3 region has 13 residues. Germline V gives CDR1 GTSNPN, CDR2 SVGIG (reference sequence). The V segment lost 8 bases and the J segment 7 bases; nucleotides outside the gene matches: 7. The DNA of the CDR3 is TGTGCCCGAGCGACTAGCGGGACGAATGAGCAGTTCTTC. It translates to CARATSGTNEQFF.

This chain uses TRBV6-5 with TRBJ1-1; D gene ambiguous. With 5 bases removed from V and 2 bases from J, the gap between germline ends came to 9 bases. The CDR3 has 13 residues. Germline CDR1 is MNHEY and CDR2 is SVGAGI. The chain's CDR3 is CASSTVPNTEAFF. The DNA of the CDR3 is TGTGCCAGCAGTACAGTCCCTAACACTGAAGCTTTCTTT.

V is TRBV18 and J is TRBJ2-2; TRBD1 aligns across 7 bases. This CDR3 is built from 14 residues. The J segment lost 3 bases and the V segment lost 5 bases, leaving 3 bases of the junction unmatched. Germline V gene data show CDR1 as KGHSH and CDR2 as LQKENI. CDR3 in DNA: TGTGCCAGCTCAACCGGGACAGACACCGGGGAGCTGTTTTTT. As protein: CASSTGTDTGELFF.

This clone was observed a handful of times. The chain recombines TRBV25-1 with TRBJ1-4; D might be TRBD1 (6 bases). In germline, CDR1 is MGHDK, CDR2 SYGVNS. Trimming left V 2 bases short and J 7 bases short, with 14 bases between. The CDR3 covers 15 residues. CDR3 sequence reads: CASSERQAEREKLFF. The CDR3 DNA reads TGTGCCAGCAGTGAAAGACAGGCCGAGCGTGAAAAACTGTTTTTT.

The chain employs TRBV28 and TRBJ2-7; TRBD1 might be the D (6 bases). CDR3 length equals 12 residues. The germline CDR1 and CDR2 sequences are MDHEN and SYDVKM. The V end lost 5 bases, the J end lost 7 bases, and 12 bases lay between the germline ends. The CDR3 reads CASSPTGFEQYF. DNA of the CDR3: TGTGCCAGCAGTCCAACAGGGTTTGAGCAGTACTTC.

This chain joins TRBV9 and TRBJ2-3; 11 bases are shared with TRBD2. Looked up from germline, CDR1 is SGDLS and CDR2 is YYNGEE. V gave up 6 bases and J gave up 1 base; unmatched junction bases: 13. The CDR3 is 18 amino acids. CDR3 DNA: TGTGCCAGCACCCAACGCCCCCCGGGACTAGCGGGCACAGATACGCAGTATTTT. Translated: CASTQRPPGLAGTDTQYF.